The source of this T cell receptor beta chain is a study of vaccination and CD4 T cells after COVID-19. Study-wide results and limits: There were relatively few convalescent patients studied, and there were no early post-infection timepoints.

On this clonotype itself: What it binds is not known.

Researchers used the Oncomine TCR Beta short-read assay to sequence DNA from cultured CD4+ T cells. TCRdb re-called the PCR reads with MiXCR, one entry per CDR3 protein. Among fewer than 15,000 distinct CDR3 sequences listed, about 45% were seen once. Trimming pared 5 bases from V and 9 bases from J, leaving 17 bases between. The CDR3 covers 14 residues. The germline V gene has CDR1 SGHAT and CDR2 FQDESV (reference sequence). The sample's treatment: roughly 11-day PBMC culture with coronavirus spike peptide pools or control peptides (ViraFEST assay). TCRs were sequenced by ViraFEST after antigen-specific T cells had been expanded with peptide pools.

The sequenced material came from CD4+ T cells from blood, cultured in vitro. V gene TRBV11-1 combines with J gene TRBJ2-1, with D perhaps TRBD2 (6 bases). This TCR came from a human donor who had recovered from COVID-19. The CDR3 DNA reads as TGTGCCAGCAGCCCGGGACTGGCTCCTGGTGAGCAGTTCTTC. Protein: CASSPGLAPGEQFF. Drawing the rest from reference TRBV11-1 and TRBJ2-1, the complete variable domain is EAEVAQSPRYKITEKSQAVAFWCDPISGHATLYWYRQILGQGPELLVQFQDESVVDDSQLPKDRFSAERLKGVDSTLKIQPAELGDSAMYLCASSPGLAPGEQFFGPGTRLTVL.